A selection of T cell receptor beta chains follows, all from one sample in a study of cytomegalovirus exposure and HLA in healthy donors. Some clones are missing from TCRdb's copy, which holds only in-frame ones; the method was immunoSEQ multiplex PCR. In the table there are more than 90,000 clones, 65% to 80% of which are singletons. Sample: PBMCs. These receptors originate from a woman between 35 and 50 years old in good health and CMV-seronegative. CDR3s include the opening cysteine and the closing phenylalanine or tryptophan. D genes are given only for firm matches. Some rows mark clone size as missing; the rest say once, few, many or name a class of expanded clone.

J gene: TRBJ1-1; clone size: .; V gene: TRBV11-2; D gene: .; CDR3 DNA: TGTGCCAGCAGCTTAGTGAGGACTGAAGCTTTCTTT; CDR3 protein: CASSLVRTEAFF
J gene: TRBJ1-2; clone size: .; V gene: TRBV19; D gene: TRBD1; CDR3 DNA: TGTGCCAGTAGCCGGACAGGGGGCCAAGCTAACTATGGCTACACCTTC; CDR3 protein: CASSRTGGQANYGYTF
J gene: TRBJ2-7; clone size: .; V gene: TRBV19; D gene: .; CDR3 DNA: TGTGCCAGTAGTATCCGGGCGGGCTCCGTCTACGAGCAGTACTTC; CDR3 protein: CASSIRAGSVYEQYF
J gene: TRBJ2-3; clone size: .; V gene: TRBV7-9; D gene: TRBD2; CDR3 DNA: TGTGCCAGCAGCTTAAAGCTAGCGGGAACAGATACGCAGTATTTT; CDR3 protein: CASSLKLAGTDTQYF
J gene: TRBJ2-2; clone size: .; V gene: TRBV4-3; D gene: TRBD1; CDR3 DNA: TGCGCCAGCAGCCGACAGATCACCATGGACAGGGGGACCGGGGAGCTGTTTTTT; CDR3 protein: CASSRQITMDRGTGELFF
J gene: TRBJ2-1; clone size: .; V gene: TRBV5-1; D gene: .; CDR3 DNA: TGCGCCAGCAGCCTAGGCGCTGGGGAGCAGTTCTTC; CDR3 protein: CASSLGAGEQFF
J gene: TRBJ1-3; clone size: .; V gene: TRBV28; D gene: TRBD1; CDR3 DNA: TGTGCCAGCAGTACGGACAGGGCCTCTGGAAACACCATATATTTT; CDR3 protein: CASSTDRASGNTIYF
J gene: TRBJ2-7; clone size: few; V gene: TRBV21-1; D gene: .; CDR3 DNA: TGTGCCACCTACCACAGACTATTGAACTACGAGCAGTACTTC; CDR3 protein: CATYHRLLNYEQYF
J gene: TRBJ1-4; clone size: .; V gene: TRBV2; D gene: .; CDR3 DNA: TGTGCCAGTAGACAGGACGTTGCAACTAATGAAAAACTGTTTTTT; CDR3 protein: CASRQDVATNEKLFF
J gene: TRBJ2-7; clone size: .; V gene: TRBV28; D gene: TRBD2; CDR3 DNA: TGTGCCAGCAGTGTAGAGGTGACTAGCGGGAAAGATTCCTACGAGCAGTACTTC; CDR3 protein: CASSVEVTSGKDSYEQYF
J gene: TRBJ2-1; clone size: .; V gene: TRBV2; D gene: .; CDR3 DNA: TGTGCCAGCAGTGAAGGAGGTCTAACCTACAATGAGCAGTTCTTC; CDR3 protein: CASSEGGLTYNEQFF
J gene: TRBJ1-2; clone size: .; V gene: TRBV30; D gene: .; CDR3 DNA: TGTGCCTGGGGTCGCGGGAACTATGGCTACACCTTC; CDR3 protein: CAWGRGNYGYTF
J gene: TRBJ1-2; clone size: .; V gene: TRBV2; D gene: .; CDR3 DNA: TGTGCCAGCAGCGATACCGGGTCCCCCTATGGCTACACCTTC; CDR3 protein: CASSDTGSPYGYTF
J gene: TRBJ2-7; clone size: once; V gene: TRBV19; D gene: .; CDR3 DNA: TGTGCCAGTAGTATTGGAGGGATTCCCTACGAGCAGTACTTC; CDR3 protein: CASSIGGIPYEQYF
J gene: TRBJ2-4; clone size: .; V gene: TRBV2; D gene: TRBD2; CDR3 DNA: TGTGCCAGCACCCAGACGACTAGCGGCTCCAGCATTCAGTACTTC; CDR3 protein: CASTQTTSGSSIQYF
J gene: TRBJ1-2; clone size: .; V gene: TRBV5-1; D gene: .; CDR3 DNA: TGCGCCAGCAGCCCCCCAGGGGATAACTATGGCTACACCTTC; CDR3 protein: CASSPPGDNYGYTF
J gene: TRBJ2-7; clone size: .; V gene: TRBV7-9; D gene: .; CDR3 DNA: TGTGCCAGCAGCTTAGGCAGGGGGGTTCACGAGCAGTACTTC; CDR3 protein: CASSLGRGVHEQYF
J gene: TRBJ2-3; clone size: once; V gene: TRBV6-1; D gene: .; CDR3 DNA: TGTGCCAGCGAACAACCGGGGGTGGATACGCAGTATTTT; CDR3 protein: CASEQPGVDTQYF
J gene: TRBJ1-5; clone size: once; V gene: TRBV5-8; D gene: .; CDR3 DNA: TGTGCCAGCAGCCAGAGACAAATAAATCAGCCCCAGCATTTT; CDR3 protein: CASSQRQINQPQHF
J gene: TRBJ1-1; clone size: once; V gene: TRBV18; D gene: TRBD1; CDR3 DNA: TGTGCCAGCTCTCGAGACAGGGGGCACACTGAAGCTTTCTTT; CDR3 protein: CASSRDRGHTEAFF
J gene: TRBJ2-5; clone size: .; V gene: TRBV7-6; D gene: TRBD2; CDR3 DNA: TGTGCCAGCAGCATAAGACTAGCGGGAGTGGCAGAGACCCAGTACTTC; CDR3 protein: CASSIRLAGVAETQYF
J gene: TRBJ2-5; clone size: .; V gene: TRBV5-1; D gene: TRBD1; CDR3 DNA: TGCGCCAGCAGGTCCGGGACAGGCGGTCAAGAGACCCAGTACTTC; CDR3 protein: CASRSGTGGQETQYF
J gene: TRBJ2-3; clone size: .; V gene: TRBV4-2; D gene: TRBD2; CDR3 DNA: TGTGCCAGCAGCCAAGACCTTTCTAGCGGGGGGGCCGTAGATACGCAGTATTTT; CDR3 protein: CASSQDLSSGGAVDTQYF
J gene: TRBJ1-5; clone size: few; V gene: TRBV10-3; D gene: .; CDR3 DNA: TGTGCCATCAGTGAGGGATGGGGGGGTCAGCCCCAGCATTTT; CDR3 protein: CAISEGWGGQPQHF
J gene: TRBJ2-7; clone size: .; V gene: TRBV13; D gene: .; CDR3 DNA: TGTGCCAGCAGCTTAGGGGGCTACGAGCAGTACTTC; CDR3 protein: CASSLGGYEQYF
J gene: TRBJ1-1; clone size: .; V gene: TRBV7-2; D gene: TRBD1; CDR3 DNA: TGTGCCAGCAGCACGGACAGGGGGACTGAAGCTTTCTTT; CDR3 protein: CASSTDRGTEAFF
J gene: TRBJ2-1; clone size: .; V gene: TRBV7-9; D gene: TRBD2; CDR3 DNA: TGTGCCAGCGAGCGGGAGAGGTCGTACAATGAGCAGTTCTTC; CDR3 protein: CASERERSYNEQFF
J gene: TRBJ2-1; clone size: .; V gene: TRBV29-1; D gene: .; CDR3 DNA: TGCAGCGTTGTTGTAGCAGCTGGTCCCAATGAGCAGTTCTTC; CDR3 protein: CSVVVAAGPNEQFF
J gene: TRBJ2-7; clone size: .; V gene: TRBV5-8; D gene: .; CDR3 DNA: TGTGCCAGGCCGATCAGAACCTACGAGCAGTACTTC; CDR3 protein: CARPIRTYEQYF
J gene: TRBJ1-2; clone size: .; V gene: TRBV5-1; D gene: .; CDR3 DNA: TGCGCCAGCAGCTTGGCACAGGAGAACTATGGCTACACCTTC; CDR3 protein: CASSLAQENYGYTF
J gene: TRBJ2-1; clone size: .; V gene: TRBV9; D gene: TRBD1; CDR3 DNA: TGTGCCAGCAGCGAGGGACAGGGTCCCCCCAATGAGCAGTTCTTC; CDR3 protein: CASSEGQGPPNEQFF
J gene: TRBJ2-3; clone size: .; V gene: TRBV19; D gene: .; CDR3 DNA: TGTGCCAGTAGTTTATCACAGGGATTAGATACGCAGTATTTT; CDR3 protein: CASSLSQGLDTQYF
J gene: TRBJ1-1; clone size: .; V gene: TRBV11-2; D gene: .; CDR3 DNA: TGTGCCAGCAGCACGGGAGGTGGTCTTGAAGCTTTCTTT; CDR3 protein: CASSTGGGLEAFF
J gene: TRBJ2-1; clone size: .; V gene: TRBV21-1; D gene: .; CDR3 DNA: TGTGCCAGCAGCAAAGGGACTAGCGGGAGAGGAAACCATGAGCAGTTCTTC; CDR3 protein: CASSKGTSGRGNHEQFF
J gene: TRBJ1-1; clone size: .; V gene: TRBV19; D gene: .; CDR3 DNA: TGTGCCAGTCGCCCCACCTCAGTCGAAAAAGAAGCTTTCTTT; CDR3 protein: CASRPTSVEKEAFF
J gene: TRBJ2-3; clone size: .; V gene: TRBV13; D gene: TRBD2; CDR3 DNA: TGTGCCAGCAGGCCGACTAGCGGGAGGGTCACAGATACGCAGTATTTT; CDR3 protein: CASRPTSGRVTDTQYF
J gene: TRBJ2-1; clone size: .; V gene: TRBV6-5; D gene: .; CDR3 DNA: TGTGCCAGCAGTTACCCCCCGGGTAATGAGCAGTTCTTC; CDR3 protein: CASSYPPGNEQFF
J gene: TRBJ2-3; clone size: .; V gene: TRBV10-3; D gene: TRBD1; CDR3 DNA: TGTGCCATCAGTGGGGGACAGGGGTTGGATACGCAGTATTTT; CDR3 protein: CAISGGQGLDTQYF
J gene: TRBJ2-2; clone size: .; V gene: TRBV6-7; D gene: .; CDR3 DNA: TGTGCCAGCAGTACCGCGGGGTTCCGCACCGGGGAGCTGTTTTTT; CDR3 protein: CASSTAGFRTGELFF
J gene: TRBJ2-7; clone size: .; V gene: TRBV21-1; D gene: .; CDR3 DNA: TGTGCCAGCAGGAGAGAGACAGGTTGCGAGCAGTACTTC; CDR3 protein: CASRRETGCEQYF
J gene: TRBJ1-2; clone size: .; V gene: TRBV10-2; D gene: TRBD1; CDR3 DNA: TGCGCCAGCAGTGAATCAGGGGGCTATGGCTACACCTTC; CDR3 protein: CASSESGGYGYTF
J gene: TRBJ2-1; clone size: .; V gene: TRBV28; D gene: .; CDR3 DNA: TGTGCCAGCAGTTTATTAGCCGAATACAATGAGCAGTTCTTC; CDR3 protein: CASSLLAEYNEQFF
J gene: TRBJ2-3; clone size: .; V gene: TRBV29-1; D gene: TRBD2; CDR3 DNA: TGCAGCGTTGTAGGACTAGCGGGGGCCGGCTCACCGCAGTATTTT; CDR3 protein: CSVVGLAGAGSPQYF
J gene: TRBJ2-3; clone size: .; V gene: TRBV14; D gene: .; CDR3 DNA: TGTGCCAGCAGCCCTCGAGTAGCGAGCACAGATACGCAGTATTTT; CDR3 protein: CASSPRVASTDTQYF
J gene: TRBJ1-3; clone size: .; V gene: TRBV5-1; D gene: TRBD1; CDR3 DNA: TGCGCCAGCAGCACCGGGACAGCTGGAAACACCATATATTTT; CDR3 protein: CASSTGTAGNTIYF
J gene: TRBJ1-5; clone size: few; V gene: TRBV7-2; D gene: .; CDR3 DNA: TGTGCCAGCACCCGCCCTAACCAGCCCCAGCATTTT; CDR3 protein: CASTRPNQPQHF
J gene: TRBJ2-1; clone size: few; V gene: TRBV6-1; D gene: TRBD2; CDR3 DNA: TGTGCCAGCAGTGGGGGACTGACTAGCGGGGAGCAGTTCTTC; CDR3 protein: CASSGGLTSGEQFF
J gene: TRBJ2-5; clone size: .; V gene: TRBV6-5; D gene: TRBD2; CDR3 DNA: TGTGCCAGCAGTTATTCCACTAGCGGGGGAGAGACCCAGTACTTC; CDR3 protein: CASSYSTSGGETQYF
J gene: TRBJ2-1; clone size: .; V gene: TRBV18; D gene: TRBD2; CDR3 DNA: TGTGCCAGCTCACCGGAAGGGACTACAAAGGCGCAGTTCTTC; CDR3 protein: CASSPEGTTKAQFF
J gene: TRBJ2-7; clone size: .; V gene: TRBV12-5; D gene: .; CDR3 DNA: TGTGCTAGTGGTTTGATCGGGAGAGAGCAGTACTTC; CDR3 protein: CASGLIGREQYF
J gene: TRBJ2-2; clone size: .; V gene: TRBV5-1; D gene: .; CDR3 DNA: TGCGCCAGCGCCCGGGAGAGGGTACAGACCGGGGAGCTGTTTTTT; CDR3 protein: CASARERVQTGELFF
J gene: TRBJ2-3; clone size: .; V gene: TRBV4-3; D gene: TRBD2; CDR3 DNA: TGCGCCAGCAGCCAAGATCACTTGCCGGGGGGGCCAGATACGCAGTATTTT; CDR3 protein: CASSQDHLPGGPDTQYF
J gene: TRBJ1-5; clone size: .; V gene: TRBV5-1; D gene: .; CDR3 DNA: TGCGCCAGCAGCTTGGATTCGGGTAACAATCAGCCCCAGCATTTT; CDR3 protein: CASSLDSGNNQPQHF
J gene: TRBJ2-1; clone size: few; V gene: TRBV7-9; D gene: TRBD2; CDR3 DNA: TGTTCCAGCAGCTTAGCGGGTAGCGGGAGGCCCCTGATCTTC; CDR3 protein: CSSSLAGSGRPLIF
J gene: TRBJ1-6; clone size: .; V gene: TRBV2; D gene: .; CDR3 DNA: TGTGCCAGCAGTGAAATAGGGGACGGGAGCACCTATAATTCACCCCTCCACTTT; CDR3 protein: CASSEIGDGSTYNSPLHF
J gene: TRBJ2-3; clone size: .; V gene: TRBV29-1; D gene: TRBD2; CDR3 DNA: TGCAGCGTTGAAGATGGTGGACTAGGGAGCAGCACAGATACGCAGTATTTT; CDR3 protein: CSVEDGGLGSSTDTQYF
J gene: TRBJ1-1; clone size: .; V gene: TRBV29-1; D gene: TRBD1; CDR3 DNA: TGCAGCGCATGCCGGGACAGGGACACTGAAGCTTTCTTT; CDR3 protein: CSACRDRDTEAFF